This T cell receptor (beta chain) derives from a study of shared clonotypes between healthy human individuals. Some clones are missing from TCRdb's copy, which holds only in-frame ones; the method was immunoSEQ multiplex PCR. Of approximately 460,000 clones listed, roughly three quarters are singletons. Healthy HIV-negative adults without recent acute infections or vaccinations served as donors. Extraction of genomic DNA in unsorted samples used approximately 96 million PBMCs. This clone was seen only once. Per germline, CDR1 SGHAT and CDR2 FQNNGV. The CDR3 is 15 amino acids. After removal of 4 bases from V and 3 bases from J, the junction contained 6 bases not matched to a gene.

This chain joins TRBV11-2 and TRBJ1-3, with TRBD1 identical over 7 bases. The sample was PBMCs. The receptor comes from a woman aged 40 to 50 in good health. Some clones in this sample may be carry-over from other donors' samples. DNA for the CDR3: TGTGCCAGCAGCTCGGAGGGGGCTCTTGGAAACACCATATATTTT. Its protein product is CASSSEGALGNTIYF. The whole variable domain, filled in from reference TRBV11-2 and TRBJ1-3, reads EAGVAQSPRYKIIEKRQSVAFWCNPISGHATLYWYQQILGQGPKLLIQFQNNGVVDDSQLPKDRFSAERLKGVDSTLKIQPAKLEDSAVYLCASSSEGALGNTIYFGEGSWLTVV.